In its sample, the clone carrying this T cell receptor beta chain was seen once. These data belong to a study of T cell changes during pregnancy in multiple sclerosis. Produced via immunoSEQ multiplex PCR; TCRdb's table is partial and in-frame only. The sample has fewer than 45,000 clones, roughly 91% seen once; the top ten hold 9% to 10%. The CDR3 consists of 17 residues. With 1 base clipped from V and 2 bases from J, the junction kept 5 bases outside the gene matches. Per the germline V gene, CDR1 is LGHNA and CDR2 is YSLEER. The chain uses TRBV4-3 and TRBJ2-6, with TRBD1 identical over 7 bases. The receptor's source is a female donor with multiple sclerosis, enrolled in a pregnancy study. Sequencing was performed on CD8+ T cells from peripheral blood mononuclear cells, taken in the first trimester of pregnancy. In nucleotides, the CDR3 is TGCGCCAGCAGCCAAGTAGAACAGGGGACTGGGGCCAACGTCCTGACTTTC. This gives the protein CASSQVEQGTGANVLTF.